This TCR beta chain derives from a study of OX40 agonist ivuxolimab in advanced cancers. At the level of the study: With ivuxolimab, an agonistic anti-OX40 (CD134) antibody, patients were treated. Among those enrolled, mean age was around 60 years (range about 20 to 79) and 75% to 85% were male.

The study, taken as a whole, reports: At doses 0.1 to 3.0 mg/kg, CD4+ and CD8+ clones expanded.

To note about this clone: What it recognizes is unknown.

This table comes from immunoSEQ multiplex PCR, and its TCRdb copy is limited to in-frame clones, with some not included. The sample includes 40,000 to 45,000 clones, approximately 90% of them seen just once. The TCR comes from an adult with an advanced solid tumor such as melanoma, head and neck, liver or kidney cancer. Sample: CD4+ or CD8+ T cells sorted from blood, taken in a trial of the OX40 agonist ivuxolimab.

Here the CDR3 DNA reads TGTGCTAGTGGTTTTGAGCAGGGCCCAGATACGCAGTATTTT. Its translation is CASGFEQGPDTQYF. The chain employs TRBV12-5 and TRBJ2-3; D may be TRBD1 (5 bases). CDR1 LGHNT and CDR2 FRNRAP come from the germline V gene. V was cut by 3 bases and J by 4 bases, with 11 bases left in between. The CDR3 is made up of 14 amino acids. Full variable domain (rest looked up from reference TRBV12-5 and TRBJ2-3): DARVTQTPRHKVTEMGQEVTMRCQPILGHNTVFWYRQTMMQGLELLAYFRNRAPLDDSGMPKDRFSAEMPDATLATLKIQPSEPRDSAVYFCASGFEQGPDTQYFGPGTRLTVL.